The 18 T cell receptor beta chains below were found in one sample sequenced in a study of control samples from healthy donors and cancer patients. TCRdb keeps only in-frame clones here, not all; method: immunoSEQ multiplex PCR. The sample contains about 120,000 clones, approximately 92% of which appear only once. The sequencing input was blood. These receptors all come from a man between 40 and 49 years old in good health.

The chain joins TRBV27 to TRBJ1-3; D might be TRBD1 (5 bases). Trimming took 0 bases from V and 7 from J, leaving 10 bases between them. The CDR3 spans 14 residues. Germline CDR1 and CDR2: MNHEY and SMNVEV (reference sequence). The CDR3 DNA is TGTGCCAGCAGTTTATCGGCAGGGATGAACACCATATATTTT. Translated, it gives CASSLSAGMNTIYF.

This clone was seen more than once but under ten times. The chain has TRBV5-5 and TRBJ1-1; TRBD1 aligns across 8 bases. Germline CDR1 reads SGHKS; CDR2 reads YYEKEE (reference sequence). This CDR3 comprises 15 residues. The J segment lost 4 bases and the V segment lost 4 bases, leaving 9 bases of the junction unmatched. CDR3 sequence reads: CASSTRQGKGTEAFF. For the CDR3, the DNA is TGTGCCAGCAGCACCCGACAGGGGAAGGGCACTGAAGCTTTCTTT.

CDR3 DNA sequence: TGTGCCAGCAGTCCTACCCCTTGGCCCCAGCATTTT. Translation gives CASSPTPWPQHF. The chain is built from TRBV12-3 or TRBV12-4 and TRBJ1-5; D ambiguous. There are 12 residues in the CDR3. V lost 5 bases to trimming and J lost 9 bases, with 11 bases between them.

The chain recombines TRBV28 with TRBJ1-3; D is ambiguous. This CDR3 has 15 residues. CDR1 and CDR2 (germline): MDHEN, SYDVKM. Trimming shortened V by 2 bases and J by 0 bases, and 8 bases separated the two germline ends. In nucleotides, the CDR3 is TGTGCCAGCAGTTTAAGGGAGCTCTCTGGAAACACCATATATTTT. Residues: CASSLRELSGNTIYF.

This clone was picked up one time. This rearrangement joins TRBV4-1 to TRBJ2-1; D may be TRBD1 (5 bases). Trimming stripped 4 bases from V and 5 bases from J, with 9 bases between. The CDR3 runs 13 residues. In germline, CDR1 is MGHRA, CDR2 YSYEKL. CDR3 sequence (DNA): TGCGCCAGCAGCCCCCAGACAGACAATGAGCAGTTCTTC. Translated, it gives CASSPQTDNEQFF.

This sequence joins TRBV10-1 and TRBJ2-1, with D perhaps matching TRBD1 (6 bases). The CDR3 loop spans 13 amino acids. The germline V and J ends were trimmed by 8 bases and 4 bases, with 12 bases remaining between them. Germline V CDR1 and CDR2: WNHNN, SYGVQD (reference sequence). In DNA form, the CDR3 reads TGCGCCAGCCCAACGGACAGTTACAATGAGCAGTTCTTC. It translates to CASPTDSYNEQFF.

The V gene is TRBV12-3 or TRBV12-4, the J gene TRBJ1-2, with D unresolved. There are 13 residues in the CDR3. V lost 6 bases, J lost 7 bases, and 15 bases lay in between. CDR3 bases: TGTGCCAGCAGCTCTAGCGGGAGGCCTGGCTACACCTTC. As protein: CASSSSGRPGYTF.

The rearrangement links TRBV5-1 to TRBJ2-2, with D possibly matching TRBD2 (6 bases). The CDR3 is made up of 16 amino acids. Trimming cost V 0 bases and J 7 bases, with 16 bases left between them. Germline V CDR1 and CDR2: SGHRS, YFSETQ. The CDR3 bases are TGCGCCAGCAGCTTGGGAGTCGGGGGAAGATACGGGGAGCTGTTTTTT. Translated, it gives CASSLGVGGRYGELFF.

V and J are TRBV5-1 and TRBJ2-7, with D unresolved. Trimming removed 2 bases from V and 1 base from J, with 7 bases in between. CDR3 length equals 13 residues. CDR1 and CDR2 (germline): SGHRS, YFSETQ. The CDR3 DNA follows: TGCGCCAGCAGCTTCGACGTTTCCTACGAGCAGTACTTC. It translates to CASSFDVSYEQYF.

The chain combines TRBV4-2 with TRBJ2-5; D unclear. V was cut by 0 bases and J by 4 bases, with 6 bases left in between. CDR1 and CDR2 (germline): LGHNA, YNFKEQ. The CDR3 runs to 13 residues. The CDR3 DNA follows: TGTGCCAGCAGCCAAGATTTCCGAGAGACCCAGTACTTC. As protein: CASSQDFRETQYF.

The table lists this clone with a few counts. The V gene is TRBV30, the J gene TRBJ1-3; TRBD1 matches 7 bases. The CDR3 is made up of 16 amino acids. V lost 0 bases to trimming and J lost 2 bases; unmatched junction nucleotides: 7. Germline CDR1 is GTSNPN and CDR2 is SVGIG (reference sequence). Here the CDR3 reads CAWSVPGGHAGNTIYF. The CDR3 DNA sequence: TGTGCCTGGAGTGTACCAGGGGGTCATGCTGGAAACACCATATATTTT.

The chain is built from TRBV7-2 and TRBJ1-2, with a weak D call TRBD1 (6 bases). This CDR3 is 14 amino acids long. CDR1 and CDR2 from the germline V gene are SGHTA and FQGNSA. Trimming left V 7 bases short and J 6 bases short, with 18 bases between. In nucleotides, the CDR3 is TGTGCCAGCAACACTAACAGGGCGGGGAATGGCTACACCTTC. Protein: CASNTNRAGNGYTF.

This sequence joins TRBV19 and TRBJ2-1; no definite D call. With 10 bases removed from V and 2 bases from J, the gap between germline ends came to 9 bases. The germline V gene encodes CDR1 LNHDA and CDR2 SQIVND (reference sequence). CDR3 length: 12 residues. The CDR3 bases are TGTGCCACAAGAACTGCCTACAATGAGCAGTTCTTC. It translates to CATRTAYNEQFF.

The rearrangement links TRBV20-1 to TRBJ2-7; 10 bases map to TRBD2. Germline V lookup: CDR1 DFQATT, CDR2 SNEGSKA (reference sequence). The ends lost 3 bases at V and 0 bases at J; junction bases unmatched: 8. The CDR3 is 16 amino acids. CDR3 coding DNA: TGCAGTGCTAGTCCTAGCGGGGGTGAATTCTCCTACGAGCAGTACTTC. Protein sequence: CSASPSGGEFSYEQYF.

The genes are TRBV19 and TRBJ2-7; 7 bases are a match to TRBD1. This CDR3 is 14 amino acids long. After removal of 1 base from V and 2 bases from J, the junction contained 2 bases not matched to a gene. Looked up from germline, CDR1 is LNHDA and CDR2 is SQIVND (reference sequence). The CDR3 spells CASSIGDSAYEQYF. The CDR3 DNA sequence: TGTGCCAGTAGTATAGGGGACAGCGCCTACGAGCAGTACTTC.

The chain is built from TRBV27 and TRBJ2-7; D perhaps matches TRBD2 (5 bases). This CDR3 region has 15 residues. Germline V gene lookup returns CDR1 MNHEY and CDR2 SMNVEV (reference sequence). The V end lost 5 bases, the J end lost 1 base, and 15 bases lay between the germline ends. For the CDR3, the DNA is TGTGCCAGCAGTCCCGGGCTAGCCCCTTCCTACGAGCAGTACTTC. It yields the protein CASSPGLAPSYEQYF.

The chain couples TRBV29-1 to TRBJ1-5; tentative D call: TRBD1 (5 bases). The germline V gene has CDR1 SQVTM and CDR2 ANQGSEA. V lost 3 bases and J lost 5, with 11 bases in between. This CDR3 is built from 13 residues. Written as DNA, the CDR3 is TGCAGCGTTGAGGGGGTTGGGGATCAGCCCCAGCATTTT. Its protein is CSVEGVGDQPQHF.

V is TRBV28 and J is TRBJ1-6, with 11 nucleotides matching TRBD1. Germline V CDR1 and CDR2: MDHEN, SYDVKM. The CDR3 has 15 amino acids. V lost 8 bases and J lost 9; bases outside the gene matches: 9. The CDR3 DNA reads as TGTGCCAGCTTAAACCGGGACAGGGGGGTTTCACCCCTCCACTTT. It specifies CASLNRDRGVSPLHF.